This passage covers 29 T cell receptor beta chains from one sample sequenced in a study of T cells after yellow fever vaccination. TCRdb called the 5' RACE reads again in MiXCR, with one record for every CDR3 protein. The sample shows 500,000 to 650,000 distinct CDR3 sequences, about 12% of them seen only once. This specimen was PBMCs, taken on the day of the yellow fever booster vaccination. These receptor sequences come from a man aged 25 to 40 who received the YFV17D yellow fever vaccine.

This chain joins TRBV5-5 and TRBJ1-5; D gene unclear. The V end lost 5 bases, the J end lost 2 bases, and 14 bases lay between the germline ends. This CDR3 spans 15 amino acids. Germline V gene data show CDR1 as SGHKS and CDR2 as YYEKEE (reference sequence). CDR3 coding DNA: TGTGCCAGCAGTTCGGATCCTGGGGGCAATCAGCCCCAGCATTTT. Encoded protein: CASSSDPGGNQPQHF. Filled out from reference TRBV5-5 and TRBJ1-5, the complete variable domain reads DAGVTQSPTHLIKTRGQQVTLRCSPISGHKSVSWYQQVLGQGPQFIFQYYEKEERGRGNFPDRFSARQFPNYSSELNVNALLLGDSALYLCASSSDPGGNQPQHFGDGTRLSIL.

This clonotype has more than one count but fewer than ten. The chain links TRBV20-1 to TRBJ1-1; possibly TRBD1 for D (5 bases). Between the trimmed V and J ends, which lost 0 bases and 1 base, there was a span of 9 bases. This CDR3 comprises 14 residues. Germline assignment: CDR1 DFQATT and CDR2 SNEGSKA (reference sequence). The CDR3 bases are TGCAGTGCTAGAGAAGGGACGAAGAACACTGAAGCTTTCTTT. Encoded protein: CSAREGTKNTEAFF.

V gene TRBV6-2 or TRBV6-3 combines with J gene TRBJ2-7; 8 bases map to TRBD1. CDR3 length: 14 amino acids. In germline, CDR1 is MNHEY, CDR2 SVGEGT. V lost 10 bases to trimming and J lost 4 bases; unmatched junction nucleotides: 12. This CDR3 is CATTTGVVLYEQYF. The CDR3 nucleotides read TGTGCCACCACGACAGGGGTAGTACTTTACGAGCAGTACTTC.

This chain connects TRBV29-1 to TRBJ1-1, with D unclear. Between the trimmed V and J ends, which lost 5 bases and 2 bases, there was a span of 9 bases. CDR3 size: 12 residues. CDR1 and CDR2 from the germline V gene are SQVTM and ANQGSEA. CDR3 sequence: CSVRYRNTEAFF. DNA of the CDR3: TGCAGCGTTCGGTACAGAAACACTGAAGCTTTCTTT.

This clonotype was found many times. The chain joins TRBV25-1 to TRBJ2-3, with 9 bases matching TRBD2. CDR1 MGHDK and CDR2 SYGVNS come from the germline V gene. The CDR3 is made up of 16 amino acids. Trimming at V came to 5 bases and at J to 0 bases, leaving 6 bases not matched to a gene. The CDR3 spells CASSSSSGMSTDTQYF. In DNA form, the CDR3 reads TGTGCCAGCAGTTCTTCTAGCGGGATGAGCACAGATACGCAGTATTTT.

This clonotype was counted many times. The CDR3 spells CSVDDRYNEQFF. The DNA for the CDR3 is TGCAGCGTAGATGACAGATACAATGAGCAGTTCTTC. The rearrangement links TRBV29-1 to TRBJ2-1; D is perhaps TRBD1 (5 bases). Trimming removed 6 bases from V and 4 bases from J, with 10 bases in between. Germline CDR1 and CDR2: SQVTM and ANQGSEA. The CDR3 is 12 amino acids.

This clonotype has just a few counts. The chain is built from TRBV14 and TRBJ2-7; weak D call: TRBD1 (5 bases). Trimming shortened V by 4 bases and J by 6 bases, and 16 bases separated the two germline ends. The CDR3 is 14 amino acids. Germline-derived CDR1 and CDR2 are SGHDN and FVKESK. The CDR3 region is CASSPGDRLGEQYF. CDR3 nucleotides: TGTGCCAGCAGCCCCGGTGACAGATTGGGCGAGCAGTACTTC.

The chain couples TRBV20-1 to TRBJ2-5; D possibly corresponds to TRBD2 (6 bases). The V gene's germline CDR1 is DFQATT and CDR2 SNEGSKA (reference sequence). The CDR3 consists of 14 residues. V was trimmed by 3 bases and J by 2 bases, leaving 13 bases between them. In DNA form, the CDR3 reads TGCAGTGCTAGTGAGCTAGCGCTACAAGAGACCCAGTACTTC. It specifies CSASELALQETQYF.

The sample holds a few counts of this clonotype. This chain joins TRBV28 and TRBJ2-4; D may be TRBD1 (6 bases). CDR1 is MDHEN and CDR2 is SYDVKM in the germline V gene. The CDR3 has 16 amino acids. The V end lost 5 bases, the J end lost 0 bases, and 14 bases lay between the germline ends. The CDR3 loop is CASSPQGRIAKNIQYF. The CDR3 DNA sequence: TGTGCCAGCAGTCCCCAGGGGCGAATAGCCAAAAACATTCAGTACTTC. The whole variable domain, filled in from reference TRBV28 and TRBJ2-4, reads DVKVTQSSRYLVKRTGEKVFLECVQDMDHENMFWYRQDPGLGLRLIYFSYDVKMKEKGDIPEGYSVSREKKERFSLILESASTNQTSMYLCASSPQGRIAKNIQYFGAGTRLSVL.

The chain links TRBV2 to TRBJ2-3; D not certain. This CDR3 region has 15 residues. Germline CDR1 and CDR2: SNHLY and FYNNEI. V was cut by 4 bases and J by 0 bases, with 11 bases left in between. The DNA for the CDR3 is TGTGCCAGCAGTGGTGGTTGGTCAAGCACAGATACGCAGTATTTT. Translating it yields CASSGGWSSTDTQYF.

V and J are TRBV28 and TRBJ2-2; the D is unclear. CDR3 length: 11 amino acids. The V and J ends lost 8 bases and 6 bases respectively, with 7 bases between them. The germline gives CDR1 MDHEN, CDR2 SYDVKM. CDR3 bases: TGTGCCAGCCGCGGTCCCGGGGAGCTGTTTTTT. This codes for CASRGPGELFF.

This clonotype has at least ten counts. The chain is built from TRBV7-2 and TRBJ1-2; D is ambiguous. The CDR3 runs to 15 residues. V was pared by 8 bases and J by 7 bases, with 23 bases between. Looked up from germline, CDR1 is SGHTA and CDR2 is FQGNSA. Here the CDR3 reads CASQKFEGAKSGYTF. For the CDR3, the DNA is TGTGCCAGCCAGAAATTTGAAGGCGCTAAAAGTGGCTACACCTTC.

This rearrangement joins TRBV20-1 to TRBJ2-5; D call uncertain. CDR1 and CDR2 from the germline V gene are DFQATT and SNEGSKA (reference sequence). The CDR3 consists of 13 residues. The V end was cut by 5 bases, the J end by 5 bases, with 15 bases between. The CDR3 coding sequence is TGCAGTGCTGGACGTTCGGTAGAGGAGACCCAGTACTTC. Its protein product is CSAGRSVEETQYF.

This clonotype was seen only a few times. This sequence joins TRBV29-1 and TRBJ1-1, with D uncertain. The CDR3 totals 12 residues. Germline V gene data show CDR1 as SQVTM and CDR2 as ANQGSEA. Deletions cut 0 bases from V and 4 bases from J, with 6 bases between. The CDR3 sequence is CSVEESVTEAFF. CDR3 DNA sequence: TGCAGCGTTGAAGAAAGCGTCACTGAAGCTTTCTTT. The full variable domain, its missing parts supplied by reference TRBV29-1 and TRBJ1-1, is SAVISQKPSRDICQRGTSLTIQCQVDSQVTMMFWYRQQPGQSLTLIATANQGSEATYESGFVIDKFPISRPNLTFSTLTVSNMSPEDSSIYLCSVEESVTEAFFGQGTRLTVV.

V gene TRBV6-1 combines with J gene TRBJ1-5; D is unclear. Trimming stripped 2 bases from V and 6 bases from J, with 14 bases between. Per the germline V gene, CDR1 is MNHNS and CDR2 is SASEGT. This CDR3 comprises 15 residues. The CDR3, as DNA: TGTGCCAGCAGTGAAAATTGGGGTGGCGGTCAGCCCCAGCATTTT. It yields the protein CASSENWGGGQPQHF.

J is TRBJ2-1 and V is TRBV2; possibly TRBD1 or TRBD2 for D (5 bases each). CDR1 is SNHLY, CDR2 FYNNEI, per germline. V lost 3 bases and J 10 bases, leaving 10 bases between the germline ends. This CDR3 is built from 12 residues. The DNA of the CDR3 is TGTGCCAGCAGTGACGGGGCGCGGGAGCAGTTCTTC. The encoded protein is CASSDGAREQFF.

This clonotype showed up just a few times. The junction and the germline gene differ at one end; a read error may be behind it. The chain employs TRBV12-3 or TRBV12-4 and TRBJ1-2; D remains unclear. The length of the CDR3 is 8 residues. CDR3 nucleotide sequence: TGTGCCAGCAGCCAGAGACGTTTC. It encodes CASSQRRF.

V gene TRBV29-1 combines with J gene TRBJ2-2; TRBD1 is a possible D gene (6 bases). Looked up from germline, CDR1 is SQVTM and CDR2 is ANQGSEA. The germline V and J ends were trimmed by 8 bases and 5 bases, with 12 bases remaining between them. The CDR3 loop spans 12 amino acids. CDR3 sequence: CSTMRGTGELFF. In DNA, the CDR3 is TGCAGCACCATGAGGGGGACCGGGGAGCTGTTTTTT.

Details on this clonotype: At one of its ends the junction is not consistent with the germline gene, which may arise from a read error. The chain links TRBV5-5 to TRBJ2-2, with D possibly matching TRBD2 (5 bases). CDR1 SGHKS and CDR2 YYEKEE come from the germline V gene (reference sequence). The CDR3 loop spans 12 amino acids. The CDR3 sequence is CAISLGVGELFF. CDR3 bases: TGTGCCATCAGCCTCGGGGTCGGGGAGCTGTTTTTT.

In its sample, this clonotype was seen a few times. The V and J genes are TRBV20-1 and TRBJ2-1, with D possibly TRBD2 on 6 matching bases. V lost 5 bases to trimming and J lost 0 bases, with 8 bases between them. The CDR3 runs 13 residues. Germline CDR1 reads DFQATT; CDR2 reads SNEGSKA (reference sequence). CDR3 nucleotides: TGCAGTGCTCGGGAGCGCTCCTACAATGAGCAGTTCTTC. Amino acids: CSARERSYNEQFF.

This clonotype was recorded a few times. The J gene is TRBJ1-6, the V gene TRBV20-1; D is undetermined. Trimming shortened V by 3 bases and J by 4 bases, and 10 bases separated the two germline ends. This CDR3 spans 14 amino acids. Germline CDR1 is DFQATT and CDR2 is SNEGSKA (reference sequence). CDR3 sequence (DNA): TGCAGTGCTAGGGGCAGGCCGTATAATTCACCCCTCCACTTT. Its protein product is CSARGRPYNSPLHF.

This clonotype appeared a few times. The CDR3 DNA is TGTGCCAGCAGTATTAGCGGGAGGTACAATGAGCAGTTCTTC. This translates into CASSISGRYNEQFF. The chain carries TRBV6-2 or TRBV6-3 and TRBJ2-1, with 10 nucleotides matching TRBD2. From germline, CDR1 is MNHEY and CDR2 SVGEGT. Losses at the gene ends were 5 bases for V and 4 bases for J; bases not matched to a gene: 2. The length of the CDR3 is 14 residues.

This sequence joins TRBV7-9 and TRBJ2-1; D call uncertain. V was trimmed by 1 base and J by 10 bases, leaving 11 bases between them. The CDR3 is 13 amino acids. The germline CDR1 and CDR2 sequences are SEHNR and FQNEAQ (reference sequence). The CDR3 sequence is CASSLGGPGEQFF. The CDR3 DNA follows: TGTGCCAGCAGCTTAGGCGGACCAGGAGAGCAGTTCTTC.

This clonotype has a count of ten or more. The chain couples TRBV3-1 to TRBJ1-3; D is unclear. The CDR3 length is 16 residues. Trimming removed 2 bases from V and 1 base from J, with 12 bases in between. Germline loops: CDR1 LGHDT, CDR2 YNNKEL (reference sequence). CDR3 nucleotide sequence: TGTGCCAGCAGCCAACCGGTCGGCCGGTCTGGAAACACCATATATTTT. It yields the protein CASSQPVGRSGNTIYF.

The CDR3 sequence: CASSVVPGPTNTGELFF. CDR3 DNA sequence: TGTGCCAGCAGCGTAGTGCCAGGACCAACGAACACCGGGGAGCTGTTTTTT. The V call is TRBV9, the J call TRBJ2-2; D unclear. The germline V gene has CDR1 SGDLS and CDR2 YYNGEE. Deletions cut 0 bases from V and 0 bases from J, with 12 bases between. CDR3 length: 17 amino acids.

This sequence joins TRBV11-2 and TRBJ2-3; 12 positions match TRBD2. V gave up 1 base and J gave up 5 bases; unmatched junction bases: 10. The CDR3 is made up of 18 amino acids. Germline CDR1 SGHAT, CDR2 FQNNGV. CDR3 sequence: CASSLVALAGGPVDTQYF. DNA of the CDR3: TGTGCCAGCAGCTTAGTGGCCCTAGCGGGAGGGCCTGTAGATACGCAGTATTTT.

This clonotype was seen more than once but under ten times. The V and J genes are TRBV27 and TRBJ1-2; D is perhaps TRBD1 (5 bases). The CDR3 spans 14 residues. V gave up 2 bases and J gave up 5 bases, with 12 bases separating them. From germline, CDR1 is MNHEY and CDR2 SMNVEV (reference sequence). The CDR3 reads CASSLRGTSYGYTF. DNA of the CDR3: TGTGCCAGCAGTTTACGCGGGACGTCATATGGCTACACCTTC.

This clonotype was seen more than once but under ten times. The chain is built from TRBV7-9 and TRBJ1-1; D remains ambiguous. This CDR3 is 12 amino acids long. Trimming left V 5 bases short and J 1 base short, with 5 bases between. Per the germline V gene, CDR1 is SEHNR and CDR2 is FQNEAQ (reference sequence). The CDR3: CASSEWNTEAFF. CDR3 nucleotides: TGTGCCAGCAGCGAGTGGAACACTGAAGCTTTCTTT.

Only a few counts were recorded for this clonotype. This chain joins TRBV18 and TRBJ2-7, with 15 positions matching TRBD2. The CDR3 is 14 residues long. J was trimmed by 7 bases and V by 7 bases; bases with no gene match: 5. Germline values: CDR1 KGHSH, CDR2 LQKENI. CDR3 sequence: CASFSGLAGGEQYF. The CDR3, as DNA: TGTGCCAGCTTCTCGGGACTAGCGGGAGGAGAGCAGTACTTC.